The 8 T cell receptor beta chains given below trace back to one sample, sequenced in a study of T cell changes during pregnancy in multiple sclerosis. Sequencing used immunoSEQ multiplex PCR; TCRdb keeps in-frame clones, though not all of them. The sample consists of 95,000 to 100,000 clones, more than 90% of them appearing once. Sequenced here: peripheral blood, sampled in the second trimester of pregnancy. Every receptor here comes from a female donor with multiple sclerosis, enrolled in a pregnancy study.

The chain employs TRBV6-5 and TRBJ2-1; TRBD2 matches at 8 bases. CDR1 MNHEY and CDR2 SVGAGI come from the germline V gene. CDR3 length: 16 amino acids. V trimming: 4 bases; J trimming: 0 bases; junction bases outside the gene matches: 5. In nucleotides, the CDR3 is TGTGCCAGCAGTTTACGGGCGGGAGGCTCCTACAATGAGCAGTTCTTC. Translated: CASSLRAGGSYNEQFF.

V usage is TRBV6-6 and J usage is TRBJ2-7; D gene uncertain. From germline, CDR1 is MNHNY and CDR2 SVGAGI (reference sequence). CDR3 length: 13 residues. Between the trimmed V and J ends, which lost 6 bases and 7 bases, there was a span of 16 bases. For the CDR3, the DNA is TGTGCCAGCAGCCCCGCACCACTAAAGGAGCAGTACTTC. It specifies CASSPAPLKEQYF.

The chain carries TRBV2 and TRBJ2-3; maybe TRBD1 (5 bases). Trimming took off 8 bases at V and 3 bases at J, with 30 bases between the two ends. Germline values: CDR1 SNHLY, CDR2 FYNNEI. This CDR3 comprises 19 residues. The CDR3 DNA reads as TGTGCCAGCCAAGTTATAGCCTCAGGACATCAACTAAGAACAGATACGCAGTATTTT. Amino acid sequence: CASQVIASGHQLRTDTQYF.

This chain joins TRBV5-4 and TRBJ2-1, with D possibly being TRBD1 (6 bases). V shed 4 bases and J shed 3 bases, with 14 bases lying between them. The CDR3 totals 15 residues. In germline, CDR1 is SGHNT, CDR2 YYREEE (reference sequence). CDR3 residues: CASSPQRTDYNEQFF. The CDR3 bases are TGTGCCAGCAGCCCCCAAAGGACAGACTACAATGAGCAGTTCTTC.

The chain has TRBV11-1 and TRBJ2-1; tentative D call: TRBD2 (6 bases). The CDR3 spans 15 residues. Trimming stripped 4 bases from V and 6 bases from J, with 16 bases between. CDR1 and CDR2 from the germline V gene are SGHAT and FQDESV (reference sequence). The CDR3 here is CASSSRDRERNEQFF. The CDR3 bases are TGTGCCAGCAGCTCCCGGGACCGGGAGCGCAATGAGCAGTTCTTC.

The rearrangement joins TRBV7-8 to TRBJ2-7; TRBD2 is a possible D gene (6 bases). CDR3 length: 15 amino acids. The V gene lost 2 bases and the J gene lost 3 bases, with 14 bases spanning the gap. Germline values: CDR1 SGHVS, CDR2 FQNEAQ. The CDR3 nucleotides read TGTGCCAGCAGCTTATCTGGAGGGATCGACTACGAGCAGTACTTC. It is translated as CASSLSGGIDYEQYF.

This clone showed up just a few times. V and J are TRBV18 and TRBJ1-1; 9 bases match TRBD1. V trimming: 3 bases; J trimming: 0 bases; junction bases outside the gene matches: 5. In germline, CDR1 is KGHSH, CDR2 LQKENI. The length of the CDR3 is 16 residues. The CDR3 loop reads CASSPDRGIVNTEAFF. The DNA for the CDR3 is TGTGCCAGCTCACCGGACAGGGGTATAGTGAACACTGAAGCTTTCTTT. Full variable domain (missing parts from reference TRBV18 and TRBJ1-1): NAGVMQNPRHLVRRRGQEARLRCSPMKGHSHVYWYRQLPEEGLKFMVYLQKENIIDESGMPKERFSAEFPKEGPSILRIQQVVRGDSAAYFCASSPDRGIVNTEAFFGQGTRLTVV.

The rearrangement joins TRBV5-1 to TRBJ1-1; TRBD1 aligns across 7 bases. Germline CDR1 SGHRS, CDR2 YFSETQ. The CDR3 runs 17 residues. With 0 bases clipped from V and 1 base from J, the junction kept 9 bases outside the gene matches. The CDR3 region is CASSLDPSQGRNTEAFF. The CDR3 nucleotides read TGCGCCAGCAGCTTGGATCCCTCACAGGGGAGGAACACTGAAGCTTTCTTT.